These 10 T cell receptor beta chains came from one sample sequenced in a study of T cell repertoires in cytomegalovirus infection. Each CDR3 protein gets one entry after TCRdb re-called the reads with MiXCR. This table holds 480,000 or so distinct CDR3 sequences, about 11% found once. The sample taken for sequencing was PBMCs. The receptor set was obtained from a human donor in good health (CMV status not recorded). Some clones in this sample may be carry-over from other donors' samples.

This clonotype was picked up many times. The V and J genes are TRBV28 and TRBJ2-5; D is uncertain. The germline V gene encodes CDR1 MDHEN and CDR2 SYDVKM. Trimming shortened V by 3 bases and J by 5 bases, and 7 bases separated the two germline ends. This CDR3 contains 12 residues. The CDR3 nucleotides read TGTGCCAGCAGTTTCCTCATGGAGACCCAGTACTTC. Translated: CASSFLMETQYF.

A few counts support this clonotype. The rearrangement uses TRBV20-1 and TRBJ1-1; 7 nucleotides agree with TRBD1. The V gene end was trimmed by 0 bases and the J gene end by 6 bases; junction bases not matched to a gene: 4. CDR1 is DFQATT, CDR2 SNEGSKA, per germline (reference sequence). The CDR3 is made up of 13 amino acids. CDR3 sequence: CSARDFQGAEAFF. In DNA, the CDR3 is TGCAGTGCTAGAGATTTTCAGGGGGCTGAAGCTTTCTTT.

In its sample, this clonotype was seen many times. The chain links TRBV7-9 to TRBJ2-1; 10 bases fit TRBD2. Germline CDR1 reads SEHNR; CDR2 reads FQNEAQ (reference sequence). This CDR3 contains 15 residues. V gave up 5 bases and J gave up 7 bases; unmatched junction bases: 8. CDR3 amino acids: CASSRASGRGNEQFF. The CDR3 DNA follows: TGTGCCAGCAGCCGCGCGAGCGGGAGGGGGAATGAGCAGTTCTTC.

This chain links TRBV15 with TRBJ2-5; D perhaps matches TRBD1 (6 bases). Trimming removed 1 base at V and 5 bases at J, with 14 bases between. The CDR3 consists of 15 residues. Germline CDR1 is LNHNV and CDR2 is YYDKDF (reference sequence). CDR3: CATSRVAGVWETQYF. The CDR3 DNA follows: TGTGCCACCAGCAGAGTGGCAGGGGTATGGGAGACCCAGTACTTC.

This clonotype was detected a few times. V usage is TRBV18 and J usage is TRBJ2-1; 8 bases map to TRBD1. Germline V gene data show CDR1 as KGHSH and CDR2 as LQKENI. V gave up 6 bases and J gave up 8 bases; unmatched junction bases: 21. This CDR3 region has 18 residues. The CDR3 coding sequence is TGTGCCAGCTCCCACCATCCCTGGGACAGGTTAAAGGGCGATGAGCAGTTCTTC. Its translation: CASSHHPWDRLKGDEQFF.

This clonotype was observed many times. The chain carries TRBV11-1 and TRBJ2-1; TRBD1 matches at 9 bases. J gave up 7 bases and V 5 bases, and 9 bases lay outside the gene matches. CDR1 and CDR2 from the germline V gene are SGHAT and FQDESV (reference sequence). The CDR3 loop spans 15 amino acids. The CDR3 reads CASSPTGGTANEQFF. CDR3 in DNA: TGTGCCAGCAGCCCTACAGGGGGCACTGCTAATGAGCAGTTCTTC.

This clonotype came up many times. The V call is TRBV6-1, the J call TRBJ2-1; 11 positions agree with TRBD1. The junction had 12 bases not matched to a gene; V was cut back by 5 bases and J by 12 bases. Germline lookup yields CDR1 MNHNS and CDR2 SASEGT. The CDR3 runs to 15 residues. The CDR3 sequence: CASSLSQTGTGGQFF. As DNA, the CDR3 is TGTGCCAGCAGTTTGAGCCAGACCGGGACAGGGGGGCAGTTCTTC.

This clonotype was counted many times. The CDR3 DNA reads TGTGCCAGCAGTTTGACGTTTGGGGACAGCTACTACAATGAGCAGTTCTTC. Translated, it gives CASSLTFGDSYYNEQFF. This chain connects TRBV28 to TRBJ2-1; the match to TRBD1 covers 7 bases. The CDR3 runs to 17 residues. The V and J ends lost 3 bases and 3 bases, in that order; junction bases with no gene match: 11. CDR1 MDHEN and CDR2 SYDVKM come from the germline V gene.

V usage is TRBV12-3 or TRBV12-4 and J usage is TRBJ1-1, with D unclear. V lost 6 bases and J lost 8, with 13 bases in between. The CDR3 loop spans 12 amino acids. CDR3: CASRSSGEEAFF. The CDR3 DNA sequence: TGTGCCAGCAGGTCAAGCGGGGAAGAAGCTTTCTTT.

This clonotype was detected a few times. The chain carries TRBV7-9 and TRBJ1-2; D gene uncertain. Trimming removed 4 bases at V and 5 bases at J, with 17 bases between. The CDR3 is 15 amino acids. Germline-derived CDR1 and CDR2 are SEHNR and FQNEAQ (reference sequence). The CDR3 DNA follows: TGTGCCAGCAGCTCGCCCACCTACGGCCCGTATGGCTACACCTTC. Translated, it gives CASSSPTYGPYGYTF.